Presented here are 21 T cell receptor beta chains from one specimen sequenced in a study of blood T cell repertoires in COVID-19. Profiling relied on immunoSEQ multiplex PCR, and the TCRdb table lists in-frame clones only, not all of them. The sample yields some 200,000 clones, around 82% seen once. Input material: PBMCs or T cells enriched from blood (not recorded which). These receptors originate from a man in his forties who had recovered from COVID-19.

This clone was observed a few times. This chain links TRBV2 with TRBJ1-3; 9 bases agree with TRBD1. The germline V gene encodes CDR1 SNHLY and CDR2 FYNNEI. This CDR3 comprises 14 residues. The V gene end was trimmed by 7 bases and the J gene end by 6 bases; junction bases not matched to a gene: 7. The CDR3 loop reads CASKGTGYENTIYF. The CDR3 DNA reads TGTGCCAGCAAAGGGACAGGGTATGAAAACACCATATATTTT.

The chain uses TRBV29-1 and TRBJ1-1; no clear D. V shed 5 bases and J shed 6 bases, with 13 bases lying between them. Germline lookup yields CDR1 SQVTM and CDR2 ANQGSEA. CDR3 size: 12 residues. This CDR3 is CSVSTSGAEAFF. DNA of the CDR3: TGCAGCGTTTCGACCTCCGGGGCTGAAGCTTTCTTT.

The chain combines TRBV21-1 with TRBJ1-1; the D call TRBD1 from the table was never checked on the DNA. TRBV21-1 is assigned pseudogene status. This CDR3 spans 18 amino acids. The DNA of the CDR3 is TGTGCCAGCAGCAAACGGTTCCCGGGCAGGGGGCCCCGCACTGAAGCTTTCTTT. Protein: CASSKRFPGRGPRTEAFF.

The chain recombines TRBV7-9 with TRBJ1-5; D remains ambiguous. The V end lost 1 base, the J end lost 4 bases, and 5 bases lay between the germline ends. In germline, CDR1 is SEHNR, CDR2 FQNEAQ (reference sequence). The CDR3 length is 13 residues. The CDR3 sequence is CASSLEENQPQHF. CDR3 sequence (DNA): TGTGCCAGCAGCTTAGAAGAGAATCAGCCCCAGCATTTT.

The rearrangement uses TRBV10-3 and TRBJ1-4; D possibly corresponds to TRBD1 (5 bases). The length of the CDR3 is 16 residues. V was trimmed by 0 bases and J by 5 bases, leaving 13 bases between them. CDR1 and CDR2 (germline): ENHRY, SYGVKD. The CDR3 bases are TGTGCCATCAGTGAGTCGATGGGGGGACTAAATGAAAAACTGTTTTTT. Protein: CAISESMGGLNEKLFF.

This chain connects TRBV4-2 to TRBJ2-3, with 7 bases matching TRBD2. The germline gives CDR1 LGHNA, CDR2 YNFKEQ. The CDR3 length is 16 residues. With 1 base clipped from V and 6 bases from J, the junction kept 10 bases outside the gene matches. The CDR3 sequence is CASSQALGGAVDTQYF. The CDR3 region has the DNA TGTGCCAGCAGCCAAGCCTTGGGAGGGGCCGTGGATACGCAGTATTTT.

V is TRBV5-5 and J is TRBJ1-5; D not resolved. V lost 1 base and J lost 7, with 9 bases in between. This CDR3 comprises 13 residues. CDR1 is SGHKS, CDR2 YYEKEE, per germline (reference sequence). CDR3 protein: CASSLSVEQPQHF. In DNA form, the CDR3 reads TGTGCCAGCAGCTTGTCGGTAGAACAGCCCCAGCATTTT.

In this sample, this clone turned up a few times. The CDR3 region has the DNA TGTGCCTGGAGTGTCTTTCGGGGGACAGTTGACGGCTACACCTTC. This sequence encodes CAWSVFRGTVDGYTF. The gene calls are TRBV30 and TRBJ1-2, with 7 bases that match TRBD1. The CDR3 loop spans 15 amino acids. The junction had 12 bases not matched to a gene; V was cut back by 0 bases and J by 8 bases. Germline assignment: CDR1 GTSNPN and CDR2 SVGIG (reference sequence).

This clone was counted between two and nine times. Germline and junction disagree at one end, which may indicate a read error. The chain carries TRBV7-7 and TRBJ1-5; D is unclear. There are 19 residues in the CDR3. CDR1 and CDR2 from the germline V gene are SSHAT and FNYEAQ (reference sequence). DNA of the CDR3: TGTGCTAGCAGCCCGCTTTTTTTATACGACTTGTTGCGCAATCAGCCCCAGCATTTT. Translated: CASSPLFLYDLLRNQPQHF.

The chain joins TRBV7-9 to TRBJ2-4; tentative D call: TRBD2 (7 bases). The germline V gene encodes CDR1 SEHNR and CDR2 FQNEAQ (reference sequence). Trimming removed 5 bases from V and 6 bases from J, with 20 bases in between. The CDR3 is made up of 16 amino acids. DNA for the CDR3: TGTGCCAGCAGCGCCACGCAGGGGAGGGGGTTAAACATTCAGTACTTC. Its protein is CASSATQGRGLNIQYF.

The rearrangement joins TRBV5-4 to TRBJ2-7, with 8 nucleotides matching TRBD1. This CDR3 is built from 14 residues. Per germline, CDR1 SGHNT and CDR2 YYREEE (reference sequence). V shed 4 bases and J 2 bases; nucleotides not matched to a gene: 5. The CDR3 here is CASSLEGQAYEQYF. The CDR3 DNA sequence: TGTGCCAGCAGCCTAGAGGGACAGGCCTACGAGCAGTACTTC.

The V gene is TRBV18, the J gene TRBJ1-2; 9 nucleotides agree with TRBD1. The germline V gene has CDR1 KGHSH and CDR2 LQKENI. CDR3 length: 14 amino acids. Trimming cost V 4 bases and J 4 bases; bases outside gene matches: 4. The CDR3 region has the DNA TGTGCCAGCTCACTTTTGGACAGGGGCTATGGCTACACCTTC. Its translation: CASSLLDRGYGYTF.

V gene TRBV7-8 combines with J gene TRBJ1-1, with 8 bases that match TRBD1. Unmatched junction bases numbered 13, after V lost 5 bases and J lost 11 bases. The CDR3 is 14 amino acids. Germline V gives CDR1 SGHVS, CDR2 FQNEAQ. Here the CDR3 reads CASSQDRGDDSAFF. The CDR3 DNA sequence: TGTGCCAGCAGCCAAGACAGGGGAGACGATAGCGCTTTCTTT.

The table lists this clone with a count of one. The rearrangement uses TRBV5-6 and TRBJ2-2, with D maybe TRBD2 (5 bases). Germline CDR1 is SGHDT and CDR2 is YYEEEE. V lost 4 bases to trimming and J lost 1 base, with 14 bases between them. This CDR3 contains 16 residues. The CDR3 nucleotides read TGTGCCAGCAGCGCCCGAGATGCGGGGAACACCGGGGAGCTGTTTTTT. Translation: CASSARDAGNTGELFF.

This clone was recorded only once. Here the CDR3 reads CASSSRRGQETQYF. As DNA, the CDR3 is TGTGCCAGCAGCTCTCGCAGGGGGCAGGAGACCCAGTACTTC. V usage is TRBV7-9 and J usage is TRBJ2-5; 8 bases map to TRBD1. The V segment lost 4 bases and the J segment 5 bases; nucleotides outside the gene matches: 6. Germline CDR1 reads SEHNR; CDR2 reads FQNEAQ (reference sequence). This CDR3 has 14 residues.

In this sample, this clone turned up a few times. The chain uses TRBV11-2 and TRBJ2-2, with TRBD2 as a possible D gene (6 bases). V lost 1 base and J 4 bases, leaving 13 bases between the germline ends. Germline CDR1 SGHAT, CDR2 FQNNGV. The CDR3 sequence is 16 residues long. CDR3 protein: CASSLVTGGPTGELFF. In DNA, the CDR3 is TGTGCCAGCAGCTTAGTTACCGGAGGGCCCACCGGGGAGCTGTTTTTT. Supplemented by reference TRBV11-2 and TRBJ2-2, the full variable domain reads EAGVAQSPRYKIIEKRQSVAFWCNPISGHATLYWYQQILGQGPKLLIQFQNNGVVDDSQLPKDRFSAERLKGVDSTLKIQPAKLEDSAVYLCASSLVTGGPTGELFFGEGSRLTVL.

This clone was seen only a few times. V gene TRBV25-1 combines with J gene TRBJ1-5; D uncertain. Germline CDR1 and CDR2: MGHDK and SYGVNS. The CDR3 is made up of 12 amino acids. V was pared by 4 bases and J by 11 bases, with 12 bases between. This CDR3 reads CASSGGSSAQHF. The CDR3 nucleotides are TGTGCCAGCAGTGGCGGTTCTTCAGCCCAGCATTTT.

There are a few counts of this clone. The rearrangement joins TRBV14 to TRBJ1-1, with 7 bases matching TRBD1. The CDR3 consists of 19 residues. Germline V gene sequence: CDR1 SGHDN, CDR2 FVKESK. J was trimmed by 0 bases and V by 0 bases; bases with no gene match: 13. CDR3 sequence (DNA): TGTGCCAGCAGCCAAGACCCCCCGATAATACAGGGGATGAACACTGAAGCTTTCTTT. Translated, it gives CASSQDPPIIQGMNTEAFF.

The chain uses TRBV11-2 and TRBJ2-2; TRBD1 agrees at 7 bases. The ends lost 0 bases at V and 7 bases at J; junction bases unmatched: 5. Germline V CDR1 and CDR2: SGHAT, FQNNGV. The CDR3 is 15 residues long. In DNA, the CDR3 is TGTGCCAGCAGCTTAGAGGCGCCAGGGGGCGGGGAGCTGTTTTTT. The encoded protein is CASSLEAPGGGELFF.

This chain uses TRBV5-1 with TRBJ2-1, with D uncertain. V lost 1 base to trimming and J lost 10 bases, with 15 bases between them. Per the germline V gene, CDR1 is SGHRS and CDR2 is YFSETQ. The CDR3 loop spans 14 amino acids. This chain's CDR3 is CASSLSHLPQEQFF. The CDR3 DNA reads as TGCGCCAGCAGCTTGTCTCACCTACCCCAAGAGCAGTTCTTC.

The chain joins TRBV19 to TRBJ1-5, with D unresolved. V was cut by 1 base and J by 1 base, with 8 bases left in between. CDR1 is LNHDA, CDR2 SQIVND, per germline (reference sequence). The CDR3 spans 15 residues. The CDR3 nucleotides read TGTGCCAGTAGTATAGTCGGGAAGAGCAATCAGCCCCAGCATTTT. This encodes CASSIVGKSNQPQHF.